A single sample gave rise to the 28 T cell receptor beta chains below, sequenced in a study of Ad26.COV2.S vaccination and SARS-CoV-2 variants. Sample treatment: over 15 received Ad26.COV2.S at low or high dose, single or two shots; about 5 received placebo; per-sample allocation not given. Vaccine and placebo recipients were sampled on day 63 after the first injection. The protocol was immunoSEQ multiplex PCR, while the TCRdb copy is restricted to in-frame clones and leaves out a portion. This sample carries about 680,000 clones, 89% of them seen once, and the ten largest clones take around 1.4%. The material was peripheral blood, obtained in a trial of Ad26.COV2.S vaccine versus placebo. These receptors were obtained from a person between 18 and 60 years old who received the Ad26.COV2.S COVID-19 vaccine or a placebo.

The rearrangement links TRBV6-6 to TRBJ1-1, with a tentative D call TRBD1 (5 bases). V was trimmed by 11 bases and J by 0 bases, leaving 7 bases between them. There are 11 residues in the CDR3. Per the germline V gene, CDR1 is MNHNY and CDR2 is SVGAGI (reference sequence). CDR3 DNA: TGTGCCGGGGGAATGAACACTGAAGCTTTCTTT. This translates into CAGGMNTEAFF.

This chain connects TRBV18 to TRBJ2-2; D unresolved. The V and J ends lost 4 bases and 4 bases respectively, with 7 bases between them. From germline, CDR1 is KGHSH and CDR2 LQKENI. The CDR3 runs to 13 residues. CDR3 protein: CASSLPGTGELFF. CDR3 coding DNA: TGTGCCAGCTCACTTCCGGGCACCGGGGAGCTGTTTTTT.

The V gene is TRBV6-5, the J gene TRBJ2-1, with 9 bases aligning to TRBD2. With 6 bases clipped from V and 9 bases from J, the junction kept 12 bases outside the gene matches. Germline CDR1 MNHEY, CDR2 SVGAGI. This CDR3 spans 15 amino acids. The DNA for the CDR3 is TGTGCCAGCAGCCGCGGGGTAGCGGGGGTCAGTGAGCAGTTCTTC. Protein product: CASSRGVAGVSEQFF.

The chain is built from TRBV6-5 and TRBJ2-1, with a possible D match to TRBD1 (5 bases). Trimming took off 0 bases at V and 5 bases at J, with 8 bases between the two ends. Germline CDR1 reads MNHEY; CDR2 reads SVGAGI. The CDR3 contains 14 residues. The CDR3 is CASSYSDTDNEQFF. The CDR3 DNA is TGTGCCAGCAGTTACTCGGACACCGACAATGAGCAGTTCTTC.

J is TRBJ2-3 and V is TRBV4-2, with TRBD1 identical over 7 bases. CDR1 and CDR2 (germline): LGHNA, YNFKEQ. The CDR3 is 16 residues long. Unmatched junction bases numbered 8, after V lost 0 bases and J lost 5 bases. CDR3 in amino acids: CASSQDFGQAGDTQYF. CDR3 DNA: TGTGCCAGCAGCCAAGATTTCGGACAGGCCGGAGATACGCAGTATTTT.

This chain joins TRBV19 and TRBJ2-3; no reliable D call. The CDR3 extends over 15 amino acids. V was pared by 6 bases and J by 0 bases, with 13 bases between. Germline-derived CDR1 and CDR2 are LNHDA and SQIVND (reference sequence). The CDR3 nucleotides are TGTGCCAGTAGCGCCAGAAGGGCTAGCACAGATACGCAGTATTTT. Protein product: CASSARRASTDTQYF.

This sequence joins TRBV19 and TRBJ2-1, with 7 nucleotides matching TRBD2. The CDR3 is made up of 15 amino acids. The germline gives CDR1 LNHDA, CDR2 SQIVND (reference sequence). V lost 4 bases to trimming and J lost 5 bases; unmatched junction nucleotides: 8. The DNA for the CDR3 is TGTGCCAGTAGTAATCCAGCGGGGCTCAACAATGAGCAGTTCTTC. Translated: CASSNPAGLNNEQFF.

V usage is TRBV19 and J usage is TRBJ2-1; the match to TRBD2 covers 10 bases. Germline V CDR1 and CDR2: LNHDA, SQIVND (reference sequence). The CDR3 consists of 15 residues. The V gene end was trimmed by 4 bases and the J gene end by 5 bases; junction bases not matched to a gene: 5. This CDR3 is CASSRGLAGDNEQFF. CDR3 nucleotides: TGTGCCAGTAGTAGGGGTCTAGCGGGAGACAATGAGCAGTTCTTC.

This chain connects TRBV25-1 to TRBJ2-2; a possible D gene is TRBD1 (5 bases). Germline values: CDR1 MGHDK, CDR2 SYGVNS. The CDR3 loop spans 17 amino acids. The V end was cut by 0 bases, the J end by 6 bases, with 17 bases between. For the CDR3, the DNA is TGTGCCAGCAGTGAATATCTCCCCAGGGTGGGGCCCGGGGAGCTGTTTTTT. Amino acid sequence: CASSEYLPRVGPGELFF.

The CDR3, as DNA: TGTGCCAGCAGTTTGTATAGCACAGATACGCAGTATTTT. This translates into CASSLYSTDTQYF. The gene calls are TRBV12-3 or TRBV12-4 and TRBJ2-3; D call uncertain. V was pared by 3 bases and J by 0 bases, with 4 bases between. The CDR3 runs to 13 residues.

The chain joins TRBV7-2 to TRBJ1-1; the D is unclear. The CDR3 is 12 amino acids. With 3 bases removed from V and 8 bases from J, the gap between germline ends came to 10 bases. Per the germline V gene, CDR1 is SGHTA and CDR2 is FQGNSA. CDR3: CASSFFEKEAFF. In DNA, the CDR3 is TGTGCCAGCAGCTTCTTCGAGAAAGAAGCTTTCTTT.

This sequence joins TRBV7-2 and TRBJ2-7; no reliable D call. Trimming shortened V by 3 bases and J by 2 bases, and 14 bases separated the two germline ends. In germline, CDR1 is SGHTA, CDR2 FQGNSA. The CDR3 covers 15 residues. This CDR3 reads CASSLMDEKAYEQYF. The DNA of the CDR3 is TGTGCCAGCAGCTTGATGGACGAGAAAGCCTACGAGCAGTACTTC.

The chain uses TRBV24-1 and TRBJ2-3; D is possibly TRBD1 (6 bases). The CDR3 contains 16 residues. Trimming left V 3 bases short and J 2 bases short, with 14 bases between. CDR1 is KGHDR and CDR2 is SFDVKD in the germline V gene. This CDR3 reads CATSDIGGSFTDTQYF. CDR3 coding DNA: TGTGCCACCAGTGATATAGGGGGATCCTTCACAGATACGCAGTATTTT.

About this clone: At the DNA level, this CDR3 is encoded by other sequences in the same sample as well. The chain links TRBV19 to TRBJ1-2; D is unclear. Trimming shortened V by 3 bases and J by 3 bases, and 8 bases separated the two germline ends. Looked up from germline, CDR1 is LNHDA and CDR2 is SQIVND (reference sequence). The CDR3 spans 13 residues. The CDR3 loop is CASSIYGDYGYTF. CDR3 nucleotides: TGTGCCAGTAGTATTTATGGGGACTATGGCTACACCTTC.

The rearrangement uses TRBV6-5 and TRBJ2-7; TRBD2 is a possible D gene (7 bases). Between the trimmed V and J ends, which lost 0 bases and 4 bases, there was a span of 10 bases. The CDR3 length is 14 residues. Germline loops: CDR1 MNHEY, CDR2 SVGAGI. The CDR3 here is CASSYSKGGYEQYF. Here the CDR3 DNA reads TGTGCCAGCAGTTACTCGAAGGGGGGGTACGAGCAGTACTTC.

The gene calls are TRBV5-8 and TRBJ1-4; no reliable D call. Trimming stripped 1 base from V and 8 bases from J, with 6 bases between. Germline lookup yields CDR1 SGHTS and CDR2 YDEGEE. This CDR3 has 12 amino acids. CDR3 DNA sequence: TGTGCCAGCAGCTTGACTTTCGAAAAACTGTTTTTT. It translates to CASSLTFEKLFF.

This clone was seen once. In nucleotides, the CDR3 is TGTGCCTGGAGTGTATTAGGGCCTAACACTGAAGCTTTCTTT. Protein: CAWSVLGPNTEAFF. This chain joins TRBV30 and TRBJ1-1; D is unresolved. V lost 0 bases, J lost 2 bases, and 10 bases lay in between. CDR1 GTSNPN and CDR2 SVGIG come from the germline V gene (reference sequence). The CDR3 is 14 amino acids.

The genes are TRBV6-2 or TRBV6-3 and TRBJ2-1; D tentatively reads TRBD1 or TRBD2 (5 bases each). Trimming pared 2 bases from V and 5 bases from J, leaving 13 bases between. Germline lookup yields CDR1 MNHEY and CDR2 SVGEGT. The CDR3 spans 15 residues. The CDR3 sequence is CASSYPGPTHNEQFF. As DNA, the CDR3 is TGTGCCAGCAGTTACCCGGGACCCACCCACAATGAGCAGTTCTTC.

The chain has TRBV2 and TRBJ2-5; no firm D call. Trimming cost V 4 bases and J 1 base, with 7 bases left between them. The CDR3 runs to 13 residues. Germline CDR1 SNHLY, CDR2 FYNNEI. In DNA, the CDR3 is TGTGCCAGCAGTGTGGGGATCCAAGAGACCCAGTACTTC. This gives the protein CASSVGIQETQYF.

This clone was seen a few times. This rearrangement joins TRBV18 to TRBJ1-6; possibly TRBD1 for D (6 bases). Trimming left V 2 bases short and J 10 bases short, with 15 bases between. This CDR3 spans 15 amino acids. Germline V gene data show CDR1 as KGHSH and CDR2 as LQKENI. CDR3 loop: CASSPSQGLGSPLHF. For the CDR3, the DNA is TGTGCCAGCTCACCATCCCAGGGGTTAGGATCACCCCTCCACTTT.

About this clone itself: Within the sample, other DNA sequences also encode this same CDR3. The chain employs TRBV6-2 or TRBV6-3 and TRBJ2-7; TRBD2 matches at 9 bases. The CDR3 totals 14 residues. The V gene's germline CDR1 is MNHEY and CDR2 SVGEGT. The trim removed 3 bases at V and 2 bases at J, leaving 2 bases unmatched. CDR3 DNA: TGTGCCAGCAGTTATACTAGCGGGCCCTACGAGCAGTACTTC. It specifies CASSYTSGPYEQYF.

The chain combines TRBV19 with TRBJ1-4; D uncertain. The V gene's germline CDR1 is LNHDA and CDR2 SQIVND (reference sequence). There are 14 residues in the CDR3. V lost 5 bases, J lost 0 bases, and 7 bases lay in between. The CDR3, as DNA: TGTGCCAGTAGTTTCCAGGCAACTAATGAAAAACTGTTTTTT. This translates into CASSFQATNEKLFF.

This clone was counted a single time. The V and J genes are TRBV4-2 and TRBJ2-7; D uncertain. Germline CDR1 and CDR2: LGHNA and YNFKEQ. CDR3 size: 11 residues. Deletions cut 3 bases from V and 4 bases from J, with 4 bases between. The CDR3 DNA is TGTGCCAGCAGCCACCAGTACGAGCAGTACTTC. Translation gives CASSHQYEQYF.

The chain links TRBV7-9 to TRBJ2-1, with TRBD2 identical over 8 bases. The trim removed 3 bases at V and 6 bases at J, leaving 1 base unmatched. Germline CDR1 and CDR2: SEHNR and FQNEAQ (reference sequence). The CDR3 is 13 amino acids. The DNA for the CDR3 is TGTGCCAGCAGCTTCCGGGGGGGCAATGAGCAGTTCTTC. As protein: CASSFRGGNEQFF.

This clone was seen just once. Distinct nucleotide sequences in the sample also encode this CDR3. The chain is built from TRBV9 and TRBJ2-7, with 7 bases lining up with TRBD1. The CDR3 consists of 13 residues. The V gene's germline CDR1 is SGDLS and CDR2 YYNGEE. The trim removed 3 bases at V and 1 base at J, leaving 1 base unmatched. CDR3 loop: CASSATGSYEQYF. The CDR3 DNA reads as TGTGCCAGCAGCGCGACAGGGTCCTACGAGCAGTACTTC.

This clone was observed once. The chain couples TRBV2 to TRBJ1-5; the D is unclear. This CDR3 region has 14 residues. Germline V lookup: CDR1 SNHLY, CDR2 FYNNEI. The V end was cut by 0 bases, the J end by 3 bases, with 6 bases between. The CDR3 sequence: CASSEAGFNQPQHF. In nucleotides, the CDR3 is TGTGCCAGCAGTGAAGCGGGCTTCAATCAGCCCCAGCATTTT.

Notes on this clone: Its ends do not fully match the called genes, so a read error is possible. The chain is built from TRBV7-7 and TRBJ1-3; 9 bases align to TRBD1. CDR3 length: 18 amino acids. The germline V gene has CDR1 SSHAT and CDR2 FNYEAQ (reference sequence). The CDR3 DNA is TGTGCTAGCAGCTTAAGCCCGCCGGGACAGGGCTCTGGAAACACCATATATTTT. It translates to CASSLSPPGQGSGNTIYF.

V gene TRBV19 combines with J gene TRBJ1-4, with TRBD1 matching 8 bases. CDR1 LNHDA and CDR2 SQIVND come from the germline V gene (reference sequence). Unmatched junction bases numbered 7, after V lost 6 bases and J lost 1 base. CDR3 length equals 16 residues. The CDR3 sequence is CASRQQGVRTNEKLFF. As DNA, the CDR3 is TGTGCCAGTAGGCAACAGGGGGTCCGAACTAATGAAAAACTGTTTTTT.